One sample yielded the 28 T cell receptor beta chains listed below, sequenced in a study of cytomegalovirus exposure and HLA in healthy donors. PCR primers comprised 60 Vbeta and 13 Jbeta primers. The data were produced by immunoSEQ multiplex PCR, yet TCRdb's version contains in-frame clones alone and is incomplete. The sample records over 150,000 clones, around 90% being singletons. The sequencing input was PBMCs. Source of these receptors: a woman aged 30 to 39 in good health and CMV-seronegative.

CDR3 region: CARSPTSSYEQYF. CDR3 bases: TGTGCCAGAAGCCCGACTAGCTCCTACGAGCAGTACTTC. The rearrangement uses TRBV5-3 and TRBJ2-7, with a possible D match to TRBD2 (6 bases). TRBV5-3 is an ORF for which the function is uncertain. Trimming stripped 4 bases from V and 0 bases from J, with 8 bases between. The CDR3 spans 13 residues.

This chain's CDR3 is CASRRTGGRGNQPQHF. The DNA for the CDR3 is TGTGCCAGCCGAAGGACAGGGGGCAGGGGAAATCAGCCCCAGCATTTT. This rearrangement joins TRBV18 to TRBJ1-5, with TRBD1 matching over 11 bases. V gave up 8 bases and J gave up 4 bases; unmatched junction bases: 10. Germline loops: CDR1 KGHSH, CDR2 LQKENI. This CDR3 spans 16 amino acids.

This clone turned up a few times. CDR3 DNA: TGTGCCAGCAGCGGAGGACAGGGTGGCACAGATACGCAGTATTTT. Its protein is CASSGGQGGTDTQYF. The J gene is TRBJ2-3, the V gene TRBV28, with 8 bases aligning to TRBD1. The germline V gene encodes CDR1 MDHEN and CDR2 SYDVKM. The CDR3 totals 15 residues. J lost 1 base, V lost 6 bases, and 6 bases had no gene match.

The CDR3 here is CASSVSTGNTGELFF. The CDR3 bases are TGTGCCAGCAGCGTATCGACAGGGAACACCGGGGAGCTGTTTTTT. The chain is built from TRBV9 and TRBJ2-2; D possibly corresponds to TRBD1 (6 bases). The ends were cut back, 1 base at V and 1 base at J, with 8 bases in the middle. This CDR3 is built from 15 residues. Germline V gene data show CDR1 as SGDLS and CDR2 as YYNGEE.

The chain recombines TRBV11-3 with TRBJ2-7; 8 bases line up with TRBD1. Germline CDR1 reads SGHNT; CDR2 reads YENEEA. This CDR3 comprises 13 residues. V was pared by 5 bases and J by 6 bases, with 6 bases of the junction left unmatched. The CDR3 protein is CASSPGQGAEQYF. In DNA form, the CDR3 reads TGTGCCAGCAGCCCCGGACAGGGAGCCGAGCAGTACTTC.

This sequence joins TRBV4-3 and TRBJ2-7; 9 bases are shared with TRBD2. The germline V gene encodes CDR1 LGHNA and CDR2 YSLEER. This CDR3 has 14 amino acids. After removal of 3 bases from V and 2 bases from J, the junction contained 2 bases not matched to a gene. The CDR3 region has the DNA TGCGCCAGCAGCCAGCAGCGGGGGGCCTACGAGCAGTACTTC. Translated, it gives CASSQQRGAYEQYF.

The chain combines TRBV11-2 with TRBJ1-1, with a possible D match to TRBD1 (5 bases). The CDR3 runs 15 residues. Germline assignment: CDR1 SGHAT and CDR2 FQNNGV. Trimming removed 1 base from V and 1 base from J, with 10 bases in between. DNA for the CDR3: TGTGCCAGCAGCTTAGGGACCAGGGCGAACACTGAAGCTTTCTTT. Protein: CASSLGTRANTEAFF.

This chain links TRBV18 with TRBJ1-2; 7 bases fit TRBD1. In germline, CDR1 is KGHSH, CDR2 LQKENI. The CDR3 consists of 14 residues. V dropped 5 bases and J dropped 8; count of bases not matched to a gene: 11. CDR3 nucleotide sequence: TGTGCCAGCTCATCAACCAGGGGGAAAGAGGGCTACACCTTC. It is translated as CASSSTRGKEGYTF.

V usage is TRBV28 and J usage is TRBJ1-2, with TRBD1 matching over 7 bases. The junction had 6 bases not matched to a gene; V was cut back by 6 bases and J by 8 bases. The CDR3 totals 12 residues. CDR1 is MDHEN and CDR2 is SYDVKM in the germline V gene. CDR3 in amino acids: CASSLQGLGYTF. The CDR3 DNA sequence: TGTGCCAGCAGCCTACAGGGGTTAGGCTACACCTTC.

This chain joins TRBV6-6 and TRBJ1-5; D is uncertain. Germline values: CDR1 MNHNY, CDR2 SVGAGI (reference sequence). The CDR3 runs 13 residues. Between the trimmed V and J ends, which lost 2 bases and 6 bases, there was a span of 8 bases. The chain's CDR3 is CASSYEGIQPQHF. The DNA for the CDR3 is TGTGCCAGCAGTTACGAGGGAATTCAGCCCCAGCATTTT.

The chain combines TRBV4-3 with TRBJ1-6; D possibly corresponds to TRBD1 (5 bases). The germline V and J ends were trimmed by 0 bases and 3 bases, with 12 bases remaining between them. This CDR3 comprises 17 residues. The V gene's germline CDR1 is LGHNA and CDR2 YSLEER. The CDR3 coding sequence is TGCGCCAGCAGCCAAGATCACGGACATCTCTATAATTCACCCCTCCACTTT. The encoded protein is CASSQDHGHLYNSPLHF.

This chain connects TRBV28 to TRBJ2-7; possibly TRBD2 for D (6 bases). Germline V gene sequence: CDR1 MDHEN, CDR2 SYDVKM. V gave up 2 bases and J gave up 4 bases, with 18 bases separating them. CDR3 length: 16 residues. CDR3 DNA: TGTGCCAGCAGTTTAGCGGGACCCTCGGGGGTGTACGAGCAGTACTTC. It yields the protein CASSLAGPSGVYEQYF.

This chain joins TRBV5-6 and TRBJ2-7; 8 bases map to TRBD1. The V and J ends lost 4 bases and 4 bases, in that order; junction bases with no gene match: 7. Germline values: CDR1 SGHDT, CDR2 YYEEEE. The CDR3 length is 14 residues. The CDR3 sequence: CASSPGQGRYEQYF. Here the CDR3 DNA reads TGTGCCAGCAGCCCTGGACAGGGACGGTACGAGCAGTACTTC.

The genes are TRBV10-2 and TRBJ2-1, with 11 bases that match TRBD2. Trimming removed 5 bases from V and 6 bases from J; junction bases left unmatched: 6. Germline V lookup: CDR1 WSHSY, CDR2 SAAADI. The CDR3 is 15 residues long. The CDR3 loop reads CASSPPGTSGNEQFF. CDR3 in DNA: TGCGCCAGCAGTCCTCCGGGGACTAGCGGCAATGAGCAGTTCTTC.

The gene calls are TRBV11-3 and TRBJ1-1, with unresolved D. In germline, CDR1 is SGHNT, CDR2 YENEEA. V was trimmed by 2 bases and J by 5 bases, leaving 12 bases between them. The CDR3 has 14 amino acids. CDR3 DNA: TGTGCCAGCAGCTTAAGCGGGGTCGGAACTGAAGCTTTCTTT. Encoded protein: CASSLSGVGTEAFF.

This chain joins TRBV7-6 and TRBJ1-2; no firm D call. This CDR3 region has 15 residues. Trimming took 1 base from V and 4 from J, leaving 13 bases between them. The germline V gene has CDR1 SGHVS and CDR2 FNYEAQ. The CDR3 DNA sequence: TGTGCCAGCAGCTTAGGTGCAGGCTCCATCTATGGCTACACCTTC. Its protein is CASSLGAGSIYGYTF.

CDR3 nucleotide sequence: TGCGCCAGCAGCCTACAGGGGGCCCCTTACAATGAGCAGTTCTTC. As protein: CASSLQGAPYNEQFF. The rearrangement uses TRBV5-1 and TRBJ2-1; 9 nucleotides line up with TRBD1. V shed 4 bases and J 4 bases; nucleotides not matched to a gene: 6. CDR1 is SGHRS and CDR2 is YFSETQ in the germline V gene. The CDR3 extends over 15 amino acids. Combining the CDR3 with reference TRBV5-1 and TRBJ2-1 gives the whole variable domain KAGVTQTPRYLIKTRGQQVTLSCSPISGHRSVSWYQQTPGQGLQFLFEYFSETQRNKGNFPGRFSGRQFSNSRSEMNVSTLELGDSALYLCASSLQGAPYNEQFFGPGTRLTVL.

Here the CDR3 reads CASSSRVNTEAFF. Written as DNA, the CDR3 is TGTGCCAGCAGCTCTCGGGTAAACACTGAAGCTTTCTTT. V and J are TRBV25-1 and TRBJ1-1, with D uncertain. CDR1 is MGHDK and CDR2 is SYGVNS in the germline V gene. Trimming cost V 6 bases and J 2 bases, with 10 bases left between them. CDR3 size: 13 residues.

The chain is built from TRBV7-3 and TRBJ2-3, with D hard to call. Germline lookup yields CDR1 SGHTA and CDR2 FQGTGA. The CDR3 runs 15 residues. Trimming shortened V by 2 bases and J by 0 bases, and 9 bases separated the two germline ends. The CDR3 region is CASSLVAVSTDTQYF. The CDR3 DNA follows: TGTGCCAGCAGCTTAGTGGCAGTTAGCACAGATACGCAGTATTTT.

J is TRBJ1-6 and V is TRBV7-6; D remains unclear. The germline V gene has CDR1 SGHVS and CDR2 FNYEAQ. CDR3 length: 14 residues. V gave up 1 base and J gave up 6 bases, with 7 bases separating them. CDR3 sequence: CASSLEVGNSPLHF. Written as DNA, the CDR3 is TGTGCCAGCAGCTTAGAAGTCGGTAATTCACCCCTCCACTTT.

This chain uses TRBV7-2 with TRBJ1-2; TRBD1 is a possible D gene (5 bases). The CDR3 has 14 amino acids. CDR1 and CDR2 (germline): SGHTA, FQGNSA. V was shortened by 2 bases and J by 6 bases, with 13 bases between the two germline ends. CDR3: CASSLLRGSDGYTF. The CDR3 DNA sequence: TGTGCCAGCAGCTTACTTAGGGGCTCTGATGGCTACACCTTC.

The gene calls are TRBV28 and TRBJ1-2; weak D call: TRBD1 (5 bases). With 3 bases removed from V and 8 bases from J, the gap between germline ends came to 19 bases. The CDR3 is 15 amino acids. CDR1 and CDR2 from the germline V gene are MDHEN and SYDVKM. This CDR3 reads CASSFRGPGGGGYTF. CDR3 DNA sequence: TGTGCCAGCAGTTTTAGGGGCCCCGGGGGTGGAGGCTACACCTTC.

This chain joins TRBV5-4 and TRBJ2-5, with TRBD2 identical over 8 bases. Germline assignment: CDR1 SGHNT and CDR2 YYREEE (reference sequence). This CDR3 has 16 amino acids. V shed 4 bases, J shed 2 bases, and the junction held 10 bases outside the gene matches. CDR3 in amino acids: CASSRRGGAPQETQYF. The CDR3 coding sequence is TGTGCCAGCAGCCGTCGGGGGGGGGCCCCTCAAGAGACCCAGTACTTC. Variable domain in full (rest from reference TRBV5-4 and TRBJ2-5): ETGVTQSPTHLIKTRGQQVTLRCSSQSGHNTVSWYQQALGQGPQFIFQYYREEENGRGNFPPRFSGLQFPNYSSELNVNALELDDSALYLCASSRRGGAPQETQYFGPGTRLLVL.

This clone was recorded once. The rearrangement links TRBV6-5 to TRBJ1-2, with 8 nucleotides matching TRBD1. The CDR3 length is 16 residues. The V gene's germline CDR1 is MNHEY and CDR2 SVGAGI. V dropped 0 bases and J dropped 8; count of bases not matched to a gene: 11. The CDR3 DNA sequence: TGTGCCAGCAGTTACTCGCGGACAGGGAACGCGGCGGGCTACACCTTC. Its translation: CASSYSRTGNAAGYTF.

The rearrangement uses TRBV7-2 and TRBJ2-5; TRBD2 matches 15 bases. This CDR3 contains 17 residues. Unmatched junction bases numbered 8, after V lost 4 bases and J lost 5 bases. Germline CDR1 reads SGHTA; CDR2 reads FQGNSA. CDR3 residues: CASSSGLAGGFVETQYF. Here the CDR3 DNA reads TGTGCCAGCAGCTCCGGACTAGCGGGGGGGTTTGTGGAGACCCAGTACTTC.

The V and J genes are TRBV2 and TRBJ1-2; D is unresolved. The length of the CDR3 is 13 residues. Germline assignment: CDR1 SNHLY and CDR2 FYNNEI. V was clipped by 7 bases and J by 4 bases, with 13 bases between them. CDR3 in DNA: TGTGCCAGCACCGGGGTAGAACTCTATGGCTACACCTTC. Translated, it gives CASTGVELYGYTF.

This chain connects TRBV7-9 to TRBJ2-3, with TRBD1 as a possible D gene (6 bases). V lost 5 bases, J lost 2 bases, and 14 bases lay in between. CDR1 and CDR2 from the germline V gene are SEHNR and FQNEAQ (reference sequence). The CDR3 covers 15 residues. This CDR3 reads CASSPGTLNTDTQYF. CDR3 DNA sequence: TGTGCCAGCAGCCCCGGGACATTGAACACAGATACGCAGTATTTT. Together with reference TRBV7-9 and TRBJ2-3, the CDR3 gives the full variable domain: DTGVSQNPRHKITKRGQNVTFRCDPISEHNRLYWYRQTLGQGPEFLTYFQNEAQLEKSRLLSDRFSAERPKGSFSTLEIQRTEQGDSAMYLCASSPGTLNTDTQYFGPGTRLTVL.

As concerns this clone: Other DNA sequences of this sample code for an identical CDR3. The J gene is TRBJ1-6, the V gene TRBV7-2; TRBD1 matches at 9 bases. The V segment lost 3 bases and the J segment 0 bases; nucleotides outside the gene matches: 3. This CDR3 is built from 17 residues. Germline values: CDR1 SGHTA, CDR2 FQGNSA. The CDR3 protein is CASSLYRGLSYNSPLHF. Here the CDR3 DNA reads TGTGCCAGCAGCTTGTACAGGGGGCTCTCCTATAATTCACCCCTCCACTTT.